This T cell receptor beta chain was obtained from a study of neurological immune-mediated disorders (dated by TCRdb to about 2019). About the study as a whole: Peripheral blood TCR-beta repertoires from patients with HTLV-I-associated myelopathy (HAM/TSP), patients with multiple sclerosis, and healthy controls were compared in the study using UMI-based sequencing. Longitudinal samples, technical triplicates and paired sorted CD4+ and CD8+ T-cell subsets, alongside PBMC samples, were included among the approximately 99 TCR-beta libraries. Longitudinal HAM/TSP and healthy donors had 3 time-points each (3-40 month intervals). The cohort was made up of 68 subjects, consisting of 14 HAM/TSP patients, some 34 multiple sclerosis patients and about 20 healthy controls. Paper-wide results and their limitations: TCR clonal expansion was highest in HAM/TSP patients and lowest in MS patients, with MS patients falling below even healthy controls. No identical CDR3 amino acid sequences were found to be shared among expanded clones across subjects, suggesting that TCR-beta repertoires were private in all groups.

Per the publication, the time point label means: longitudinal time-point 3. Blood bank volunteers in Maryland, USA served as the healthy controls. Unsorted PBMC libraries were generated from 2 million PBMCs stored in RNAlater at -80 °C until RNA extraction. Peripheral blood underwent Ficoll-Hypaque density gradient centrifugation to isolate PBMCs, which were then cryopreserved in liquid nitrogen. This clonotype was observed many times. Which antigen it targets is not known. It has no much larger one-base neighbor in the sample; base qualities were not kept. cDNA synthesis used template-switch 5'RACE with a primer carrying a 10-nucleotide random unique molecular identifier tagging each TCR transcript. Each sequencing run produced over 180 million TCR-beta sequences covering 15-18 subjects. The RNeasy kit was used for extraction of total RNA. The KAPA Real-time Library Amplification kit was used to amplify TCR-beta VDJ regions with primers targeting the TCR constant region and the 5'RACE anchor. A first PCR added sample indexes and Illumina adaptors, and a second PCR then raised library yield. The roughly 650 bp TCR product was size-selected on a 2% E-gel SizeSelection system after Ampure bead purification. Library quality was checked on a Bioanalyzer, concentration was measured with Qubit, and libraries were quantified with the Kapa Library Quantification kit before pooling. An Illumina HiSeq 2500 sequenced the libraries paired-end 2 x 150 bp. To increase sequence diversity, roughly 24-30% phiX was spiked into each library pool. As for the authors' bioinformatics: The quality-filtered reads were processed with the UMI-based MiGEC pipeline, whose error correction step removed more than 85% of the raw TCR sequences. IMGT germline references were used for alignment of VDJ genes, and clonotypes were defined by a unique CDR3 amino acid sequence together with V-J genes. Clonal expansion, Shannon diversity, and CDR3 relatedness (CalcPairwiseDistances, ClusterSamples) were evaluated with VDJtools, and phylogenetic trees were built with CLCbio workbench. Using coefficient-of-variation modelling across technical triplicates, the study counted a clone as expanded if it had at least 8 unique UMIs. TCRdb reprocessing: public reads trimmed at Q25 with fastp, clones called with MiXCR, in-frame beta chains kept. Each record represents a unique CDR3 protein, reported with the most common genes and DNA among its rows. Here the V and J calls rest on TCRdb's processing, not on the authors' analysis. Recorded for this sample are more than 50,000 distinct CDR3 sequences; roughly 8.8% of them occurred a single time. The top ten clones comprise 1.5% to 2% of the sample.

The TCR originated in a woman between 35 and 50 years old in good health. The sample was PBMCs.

The CDR3 corresponds to CSARDGTEGSGYTF. In nucleotide form, the sequence is TGCAGTGCTAGAGATGGCACGGAAGGGTCTGGCTACACCTTC. Rearrangement joined TRBV20-1 to TRBJ1-2, with the D gene uncertain. V is cut by 0 bases and J by 7 bases, and the space between the germline ends is 15 bases. The CDR3 runs 14 residues from the cysteine to the phenylalanine. Only the CDR3 part of the read is kept: 42 bases, read in frame from the first base. For CDR1 and CDR2, the germline V gene (reference sequence) lists DFQATT and SNEGSKA.